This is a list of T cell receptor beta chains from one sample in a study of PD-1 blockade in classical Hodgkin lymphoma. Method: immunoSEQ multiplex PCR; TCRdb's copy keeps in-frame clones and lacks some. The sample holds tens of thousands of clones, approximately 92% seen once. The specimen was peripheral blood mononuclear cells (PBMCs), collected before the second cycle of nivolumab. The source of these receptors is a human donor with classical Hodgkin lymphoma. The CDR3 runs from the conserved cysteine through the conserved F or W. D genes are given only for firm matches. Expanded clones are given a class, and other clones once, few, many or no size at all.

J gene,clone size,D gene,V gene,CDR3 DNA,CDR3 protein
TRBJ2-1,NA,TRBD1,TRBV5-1,TGCGCCAGCAGCCCGGGACAGGGGAGCGATGAGCAGTTCTTC,CASSPGQGSDEQFF
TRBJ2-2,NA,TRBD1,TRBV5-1,TGCGCCAGCAGTGAGGGACAGGGCAACACCGGGGAGCTGTTTTTT,CASSEGQGNTGELFF
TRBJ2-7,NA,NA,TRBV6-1,TGTGCCAGCAGTGAAGACAGGCACTACGAGCAGTACTTC,CASSEDRHYEQYF
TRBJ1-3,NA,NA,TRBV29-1,TGCAGCGTTGAATTGGGTTACGGAAACACCATATATTTT,CSVELGYGNTIYF
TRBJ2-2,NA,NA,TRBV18,TGTGCCAGCTCACCATTCTCACAGCCGAACACCGGGGAGCTGTTTTTT,CASSPFSQPNTGELFF
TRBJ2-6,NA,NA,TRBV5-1,TGCGCCAGCAGCATGGACAGCTTTGGGGCCAACGTCCTGACTTTC,CASSMDSFGANVLTF
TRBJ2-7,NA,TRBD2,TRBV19,TGTGCCAGTAGGGGACTAGCGGGGACTGAGCAGTACTTC,CASRGLAGTEQYF
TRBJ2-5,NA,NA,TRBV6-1,TGTGCCAGCAGGATCGTGGGGCAAGAGACCCAGTACTTC,CASRIVGQETQYF
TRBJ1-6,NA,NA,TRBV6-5,TGTGCCAGCAGTTACGCAGGGTCCCATTCACCCCTCCACTTT,CASSYAGSHSPLHF
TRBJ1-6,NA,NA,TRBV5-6,TGTGCCAGCAGCAAGGTTGGCTCACCCCTCCACTTT,CASSKVGSPLHF
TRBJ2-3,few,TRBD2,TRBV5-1,TGCGCCAGCAGCTTGGCCGGGAGGAGGGATACAGATACGCAGTATTTT,CASSLAGRRDTDTQYF
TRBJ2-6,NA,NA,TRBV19,TGTGCCAGTAGTCCCTCCGGGCAGGGCCTCATCTCTGGGGCCAACGTCCTGACTTTC,CASSPSGQGLISGANVLTF
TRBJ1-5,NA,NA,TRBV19,TGTGCCAGTAGTCCCTCTCCGGGGGGCGAGGGTCAGCCCCAGCATTTT,CASSPSPGGEGQPQHF
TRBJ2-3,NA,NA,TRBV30,TGTGCCTGGAGCCGCAGCACAGATACGCAGTATTTT,CAWSRSTDTQYF
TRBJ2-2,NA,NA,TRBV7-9,TGTGCCAGCAGCTTACGGGGGCGCATCGGGGAGCTGTTTTTT,CASSLRGRIGELFF
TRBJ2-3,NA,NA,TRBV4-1,TGCGCCAGCAGCCAGCCGGCTCGCCGGGATACGCAGTATTTT,CASSQPARRDTQYF
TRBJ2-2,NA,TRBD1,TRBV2,TGTGCCAGCAGCACAGGGGGCCCGAACACCGGGGAGCTGTTTTTT,CASSTGGPNTGELFF
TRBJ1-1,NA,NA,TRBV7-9,TGTGCCAGCAGCTTAGCCTGGGGGGAAAAGGGCACTGAAGCTTTCTTT,CASSLAWGEKGTEAFF
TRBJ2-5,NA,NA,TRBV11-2,TGTGCCAGCAGACAGGACACGTGGAGAGAGACCCAGTACTTC,CASRQDTWRETQYF
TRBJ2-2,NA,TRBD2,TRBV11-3,TGTGCCAGCAGCTTCATAGCGGGTGGTTTAACCGGGGAGCTGTTTTTT,CASSFIAGGLTGELFF
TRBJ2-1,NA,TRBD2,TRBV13,TGTGCCAGCAGCTTAGGGGCCGGGACTATGCTTGAGCAGTTCTTC,CASSLGAGTMLEQFF
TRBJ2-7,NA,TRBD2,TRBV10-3,TGTGCCATCAGTGAGTCGCGGGAGGTCACCTACGAGCAGTACTTC,CAISESREVTYEQYF
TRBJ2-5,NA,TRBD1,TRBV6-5,TGTGCCAGCAGTTACTCCGGGACAGGGGGGGGAGAGACCCAGTACTTC,CASSYSGTGGGETQYF
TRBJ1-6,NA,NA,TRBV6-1,TGTGCCAGCAGTGAAAATGTTGGGGCGCTCGGGGCACCCCTCCACTTT,CASSENVGALGAPLHF
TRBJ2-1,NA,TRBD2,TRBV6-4,TGTGCCAGCAGTGACGATGCGGGAGGGCCGCGGGAGCAGTTCTTC,CASSDDAGGPREQFF
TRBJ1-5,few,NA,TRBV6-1,TGTGCCAGCAGTGAGGCAGGGGATCAGCCCCAGCATTTT,CASSEAGDQPQHF
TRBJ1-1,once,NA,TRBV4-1,TGCGCCAGCAGCCAAGGCCGGGGCATGAACACTGAAGCTTTCTTT,CASSQGRGMNTEAFF